This TCR beta chain came from a study of blood T cells in healthy people across ages. Healthy Caucasians from Russia aged about 6 to 90 served as donors. A second about 7 to 11 cycle PCR used barcoded and J-beta primers. Every cDNA molecule bore a tag from a template-switch adaptor containing 12 random nucleotides. Each CDR3 protein is one row after TCRdb ran MiXCR on the 5' RACE reads. The table includes about 730,000 distinct CDR3 sequences, roughly 47% detected once. CDR1 and CDR2 from the germline V gene are SQVTM and ANQGSEA. The V segment lost 1 base and the J segment 2 bases; nucleotides outside the gene matches: 2. The CDR3 contains 14 residues.

Sequences were obtained from blood. The chain joins TRBV29-1 to TRBJ1-3; TRBD1 agrees at 7 bases. This clonotype was sampled from a woman in her sixties in good health. CDR3: CSVEATGAGNTIYF. Written as DNA, the CDR3 is TGCAGCGTTGAAGCTACAGGGGCTGGAAACACCATATATTTT.